This TCR beta chain was identified in a study of Graves' ophthalmopathy and Graves' hyperthyroidism. Trimming took 6 bases from V and 2 from J; bases not matched to a gene: 7. This CDR3 has 14 residues. Germline values: CDR1 SNHLY, CDR2 FYNNEI. The authors isolated PBMCs from 8 to 10 ml of fresh peripheral blood. The study, taken as a whole, reports: The majority of expanded thyroid clonotypes above 0.001 frequency also occurred in blood.

Many counts were recorded for this clonotype. Its antigen is not known. For repertoire sequencing, the TCR beta CDR3 regions were amplified from RNA transcripts. RT-PCR with HTBI primers came first, then second-round multiplex PCR. TCRdb reprocessed the multiplex PCR reads with MiXCR, giving one entry per CDR3 protein. The table has roughly 400,000 distinct CDR3 sequences, 18% seen once. The TCR sequence derives from a woman between 18 and 29 years old with Graves' ophthalmopathy. Source material: peripheral blood. The rearrangement links TRBV2 to TRBJ2-7, with TRBD2 matching 7 bases. CDR3 protein: CASRGTTGAYEQYF. In DNA form, the CDR3 reads TGTGCCAGCAGGGGGACTACCGGGGCCTACGAGCAGTACTTC.